This TCR beta chain was profiled in a study of shared clonotypes between healthy human individuals. Study in general: In total, the donors were a couple of women and a few men aged 18 to 49. CD4 naive cells filled three plates per donor, CD4 memory three, CD8 naive two and CD8 memory one.

Genomic DNA of every subset was divided equally among multiple immunoSEQ plates. Some clones are missing from TCRdb's copy, which holds only in-frame ones; the method was immunoSEQ multiplex PCR. The data contain fewer than 850,000 clones, about 96% of them seen just once; the ten biggest clones take up less than 0.25%. General observations from the study: It was observed that 5% to 6% of naive CD4 clonotypes were shared across four donors.

Naive CD8 cells, CD45RO-negative and positively selected for CCR7, excluded terminally differentiated effector memory CD45RA+ cells. This clone showed up just once. Its antigen is still unknown. Germline CDR1 LNHDA, CDR2 SQIVND (reference sequence). The germline V and J ends were trimmed by 6 bases and 5 bases, with 16 bases remaining between them. The CDR3 covers 14 residues. This TCR was recovered from a man aged 30 to 45 in good health. The rearrangement joins TRBV19 to TRBJ1-2, with a possible D match to TRBD1 (5 bases). Sequenced material: naive CD8+ T cells sorted from blood. The chain's CDR3 is CASSPGTGPYGYTF. The CDR3 DNA follows: TGTGCCAGTAGCCCAGGGACGGGACCTTATGGCTACACCTTC.